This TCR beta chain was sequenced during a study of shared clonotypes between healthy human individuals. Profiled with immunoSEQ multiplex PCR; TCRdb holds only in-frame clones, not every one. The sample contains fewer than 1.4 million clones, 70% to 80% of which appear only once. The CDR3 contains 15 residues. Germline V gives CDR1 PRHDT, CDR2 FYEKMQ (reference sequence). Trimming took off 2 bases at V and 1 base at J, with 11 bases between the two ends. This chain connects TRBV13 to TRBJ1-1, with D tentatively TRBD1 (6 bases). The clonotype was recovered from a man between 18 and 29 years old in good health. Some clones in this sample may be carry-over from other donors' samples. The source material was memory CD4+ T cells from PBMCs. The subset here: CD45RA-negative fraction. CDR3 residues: CASSLYQDRNTEAFF. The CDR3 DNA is TGTGCCAGCAGCTTATATCAGGACAGGAACACTGAAGCTTTCTTT.